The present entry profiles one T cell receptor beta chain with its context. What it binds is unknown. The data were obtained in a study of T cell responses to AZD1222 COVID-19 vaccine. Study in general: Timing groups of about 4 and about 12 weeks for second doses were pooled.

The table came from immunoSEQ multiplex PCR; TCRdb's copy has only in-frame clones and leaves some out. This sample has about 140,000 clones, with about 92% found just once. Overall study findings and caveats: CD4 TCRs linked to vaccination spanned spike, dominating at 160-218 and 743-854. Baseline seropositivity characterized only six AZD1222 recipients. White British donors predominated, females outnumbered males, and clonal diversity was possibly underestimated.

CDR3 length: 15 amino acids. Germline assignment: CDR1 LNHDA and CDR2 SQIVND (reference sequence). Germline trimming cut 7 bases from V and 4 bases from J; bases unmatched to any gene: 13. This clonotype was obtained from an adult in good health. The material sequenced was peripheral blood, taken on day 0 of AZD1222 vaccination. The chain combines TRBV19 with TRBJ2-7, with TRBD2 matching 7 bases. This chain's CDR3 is CASTPRGGSIYEQYF. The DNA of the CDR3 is TGTGCCAGTACCCCAAGAGGCGGGAGTATTTACGAGCAGTACTTC.